This entry lists 8 T cell receptor beta chains sequenced from one sample in a study of T cells in Graves' hyperthyroidism and ophthalmopathy. Template material for amplifying TCR beta CDR3 regions consisted of RNA transcripts. TCR CDR3 underwent first-round RT-PCR with the HTBI primer set. MiXCR, run by TCRdb on the multiplex PCR reads, gives a single entry per CDR3 protein. The top ten hold around 70% of the sample, which has approximately 400,000 distinct CDR3 sequences, 25% seen once. The material sequenced was blood. The receptors were sampled from a man between 50 and 59 years old with Graves' hyperthyroidism.

This rearrangement joins TRBV13 to TRBJ2-4; D possibly matches TRBD1 or TRBD2 (6 bases each). Germline V lookup: CDR1 PRHDT, CDR2 FYEKMQ (reference sequence). The CDR3 contains 20 residues. V lost 2 bases and J 6 bases, leaving 29 bases between the germline ends. The CDR3 reads CASSLRGSWRPGEWVNIQYF. CDR3 nucleotide sequence: TGTGCCAGCAGCTTACGGGGGAGTTGGCGGCCAGGGGAGTGGGTAAACATTCAGTACTTC.

This clonotype was counted at least ten times. The gene calls are TRBV2 and TRBJ2-4; D is perhaps TRBD2 (7 bases). The V gene's germline CDR1 is SNHLY and CDR2 FYNNEI. The CDR3 consists of 15 residues. Between the trimmed V and J ends, which lost 4 bases and 6 bases, there was a span of 16 bases. CDR3 amino acids: CASSAYREGGNIQYF. As DNA, the CDR3 is TGTGCCAGCAGTGCATACAGGGAGGGAGGAAACATTCAGTACTTC.

The CDR3 DNA is TGTGCCAACACACAGGGGCAGGAATATGGCTACACCTTC. Translation: CANTQGQEYGYTF. V and J are TRBV2 and TRBJ1-2, with TRBD1 matching over 7 bases. With 10 bases clipped from V and 5 bases from J, the junction kept 10 bases outside the gene matches. Germline lookup yields CDR1 SNHLY and CDR2 FYNNEI. The CDR3 loop spans 13 amino acids.

The genes are TRBV10-3 and TRBJ1-1; D uncertain. This CDR3 region has 13 residues. CDR1 and CDR2 from the germline V gene are ENHRY and SYGVKD. V was cut by 11 bases and J by 1 base, with 14 bases left in between. Written as DNA, the CDR3 is TGTGCCTCTTGTGGGCAGGAGAACACTGAAGCTTTCTTT. Translating gives CASCGQENTEAFF.

In its sample, this clonotype was seen a few times. The chain employs TRBV12-3 or TRBV12-4 and TRBJ2-3, with 13 bases lining up with TRBD2. With 5 bases clipped from V and 5 bases from J, the junction kept 7 bases outside the gene matches. This CDR3 comprises 16 residues. The DNA for the CDR3 is TGTGCCAGCAGTCTCCAGGGACTAGCGGGAAGAGATACGCAGTATTTT. As protein: CASSLQGLAGRDTQYF.

This rearrangement joins TRBV4-1 to TRBJ1-2; 8 bases line up with TRBD1. CDR1 and CDR2 (germline): MGHRA, YSYEKL. The CDR3 covers 15 residues. After removal of 4 bases from V and 0 bases from J, the junction contained 4 bases not matched to a gene. CDR3 sequence: CASSPAGQANYGYTF. CDR3 bases: TGCGCCAGCAGCCCTGCGGGACAGGCTAACTATGGCTACACCTTC.

The chain couples TRBV19 to TRBJ1-2; possibly TRBD1 for D (5 bases). Trimming took off 7 bases at V and 4 bases at J, with 7 bases between the two ends. The CDR3 is made up of 11 amino acids. Germline values: CDR1 LNHDA, CDR2 SQIVND (reference sequence). The CDR3 DNA follows: TGTGCCAGTACTGACAGCTATGGCTACACCTTC. Amino acids: CASTDSYGYTF.

This clonotype was detected ten times or more. This chain joins TRBV28 and TRBJ1-5, with D maybe TRBD1 (5 bases). The CDR3 sequence is 15 residues long. Per germline, CDR1 MDHEN and CDR2 SYDVKM. V was cut by 4 bases and J by 6 bases, with 16 bases left in between. The CDR3 spells CASSYRLRGGQPQHF. The CDR3 DNA sequence: TGTGCCAGCAGTTACAGGCTCCGTGGGGGTCAGCCCCAGCATTTT.